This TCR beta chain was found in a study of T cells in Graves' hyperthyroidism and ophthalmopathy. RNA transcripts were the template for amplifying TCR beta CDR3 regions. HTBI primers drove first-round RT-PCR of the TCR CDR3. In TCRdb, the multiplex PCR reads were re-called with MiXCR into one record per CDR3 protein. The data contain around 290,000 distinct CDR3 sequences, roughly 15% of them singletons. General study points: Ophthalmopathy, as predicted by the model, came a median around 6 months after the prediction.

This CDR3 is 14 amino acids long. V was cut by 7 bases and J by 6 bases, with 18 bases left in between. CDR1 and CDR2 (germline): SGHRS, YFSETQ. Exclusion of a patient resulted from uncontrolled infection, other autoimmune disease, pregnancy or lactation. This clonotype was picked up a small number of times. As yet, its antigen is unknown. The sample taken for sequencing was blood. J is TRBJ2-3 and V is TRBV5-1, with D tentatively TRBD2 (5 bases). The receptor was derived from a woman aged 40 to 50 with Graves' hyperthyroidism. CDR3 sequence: CASSTDSMGDTQYF. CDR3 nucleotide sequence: TGCGCCAGCTCTACGGACTCGATGGGCGATACGCAGTATTTT.